The 26 T cell receptor beta chains presented below share a single source sample, sequenced in a study of cytomegalovirus exposure and HLA in healthy donors. With 60 Vbeta and 13 Jbeta primers, the PCR was carried out. Generated by immunoSEQ multiplex PCR, the TCRdb table keeps only in-frame clones and is missing some. There are about 190,000 clones in the sample; around 87% occur only once, and approximately 2% lies in the top ten. The sample was PBMCs. These receptors came from a woman under 30 in good health and CMV-seronegative.

V and J are TRBV11-2 and TRBJ2-7; no firm D call. The germline CDR1 and CDR2 sequences are SGHAT and FQNNGV. CDR3 length equals 13 residues. The germline V and J ends were trimmed by 1 base and 7 bases, with 11 bases remaining between them. The CDR3 loop is CASSLALSSEQYF. For the CDR3, the DNA is TGTGCCAGCAGCTTAGCTTTATCCTCGGAGCAGTACTTC. The entire variable domain, with the rest obtained from reference TRBV11-2 and TRBJ2-7, is as follows: EAGVAQSPRYKIIEKRQSVAFWCNPISGHATLYWYQQILGQGPKLLIQFQNNGVVDDSQLPKDRFSAERLKGVDSTLKIQPAKLEDSAVYLCASSLALSSEQYFGPGTRLTVT.

The chain uses TRBV7-9 and TRBJ1-5; 12 bases agree with TRBD1. The CDR3 consists of 15 residues. CDR1 is SEHNR, CDR2 FQNEAQ, per germline (reference sequence). V lost 3 bases, J lost 6 bases, and 3 bases stayed unmatched. CDR3 DNA: TGTGCCAGCAGCTTGGGACAGGGGGCCGGTCAGCCCCAGCATTTT. Encoded protein: CASSLGQGAGQPQHF.

The chain has TRBV25-1 and TRBJ2-3, with D maybe TRBD2 (6 bases). The CDR3 runs to 14 residues. Between the trimmed V and J ends, which lost 1 base and 7 bases, there was a span of 12 bases. Germline CDR1 is MGHDK and CDR2 is SYGVNS. CDR3 residues: CASSESRRGYTQYF. The DNA for the CDR3 is TGTGCCAGCAGTGAATCTAGGAGGGGCTATACGCAGTATTTT.

The chain employs TRBV5-1 and TRBJ2-7, with 7 bases aligning to TRBD2. Germline lookup yields CDR1 SGHRS and CDR2 YFSETQ. Germline trimming cut 4 bases from V and 2 bases from J; bases unmatched to any gene: 9. CDR3 size: 15 residues. The CDR3: CASSLPGRPTYEQYF. The CDR3 coding sequence is TGCGCCAGCAGCCTCCCCGGGAGGCCGACCTACGAGCAGTACTTC.

V is TRBV30 and J is TRBJ1-5; 7 nucleotides agree with TRBD1. This CDR3 has 15 residues. J lost 3 bases, V lost 0 bases, and 5 bases had no gene match. The germline V gene encodes CDR1 GTSNPN and CDR2 SVGIG (reference sequence). The CDR3: CAWSVTGAYNQPQHF. The CDR3 DNA reads as TGTGCCTGGAGTGTAACAGGGGCTTACAATCAGCCCCAGCATTTT.

This clone was found many times. The genes are TRBV6-4 and TRBJ2-1; 14 positions match TRBD2. Per the germline V gene, CDR1 is MRHNA and CDR2 is SNTAGT. CDR3 length: 18 residues. V was pared by 6 bases and J by 9 bases, with 16 bases of the junction left unmatched. This CDR3 is CASRASPGLAGEVSEQFF. CDR3 coding DNA: TGTGCCAGCAGAGCTAGTCCGGGACTAGCGGGAGAAGTTAGTGAGCAGTTCTTC.

V is TRBV2 and J is TRBJ2-6; the match to TRBD1 covers 9 bases. The CDR3 sequence is 19 residues long. Germline CDR1 and CDR2: SNHLY and FYNNEI. J was trimmed by 0 bases and V by 7 bases; bases with no gene match: 13. For the CDR3, the DNA is TGTGCCAGCAACCCGGGACAGGGCCTTCTGGGCTCTGGGGCCAACGTCCTGACTTTC. Amino acids: CASNPGQGLLGSGANVLTF.

V usage is TRBV21-1 and J usage is TRBJ2-5; TRBD1 is taken as the D call from the table, unchecked against the DNA. TRBV21-1 is annotated as a pseudogene. This CDR3 has 16 residues. The CDR3, as DNA: TGTGCCAGCAGCCCGTGGCCGGACAGGGGACAAGAGACCCAGTACTTC. This codes for CASSPWPDRGQETQYF.

As DNA, the CDR3 is TGCGCCAGCAGCTTGGCTCTTCTAGCGGGAGGGCCTCTTGAGACCCAGTACTTC. Translating gives CASSLALLAGGPLETQYF. The chain uses TRBV5-1 and TRBJ2-5; 12 bases are a match to TRBD2. Trimming took 0 bases from V and 5 from J; bases not matched to a gene: 11. Germline values: CDR1 SGHRS, CDR2 YFSETQ. This CDR3 spans 18 amino acids.

The V call is TRBV2, the J call TRBJ1-6, with no clear D. The CDR3 has 16 amino acids. Germline CDR1 is SNHLY and CDR2 is FYNNEI. Trimming took 1 base from V and 0 from J, leaving 7 bases between them. CDR3 sequence reads: CASSEGGGSYNSPLHF. The CDR3 nucleotides read TGTGCCAGCAGTGAAGGGGGAGGCTCCTATAATTCACCCCTCCACTTT.

J is TRBJ2-3 and V is TRBV4-2, with 9 bases fitting TRBD2. CDR1 is LGHNA, CDR2 YNFKEQ, per germline. The trim removed 2 bases at V and 2 bases at J, leaving 8 bases unmatched. This CDR3 has 17 amino acids. This CDR3 is CASSQTAGGDHTDTQYF. In DNA, the CDR3 is TGTGCCAGCAGCCAAACGGCGGGGGGGGACCACACAGATACGCAGTATTTT.

In regard to this clone: The CDR3 does not close with the conserved phenylalanine or tryptophan, likely indicating a read error. V is TRBV6-5 and J is TRBJ2-7, with 8 bases aligning to TRBD2. Losses at the gene ends were 3 bases for V and 4 bases for J; bases not matched to a gene: 8. This CDR3 region has 15 residues. Germline lookup yields CDR1 MNHEY and CDR2 SVGAGI. CDR3 coding DNA: TGTGCCAGCAGTTATACCGGGACTAGTAGTTACGAGCAGTACCTC. It is translated as CASSYTGTSSYEQYL.

J is TRBJ1-2 and V is TRBV18, with a possible D match to TRBD1 (6 bases). Germline V gene data show CDR1 as KGHSH and CDR2 as LQKENI. V lost 2 bases and J 5 bases, leaving 21 bases between the germline ends. The CDR3 consists of 17 residues. The CDR3 protein is CASSPGGGTQGQYGYTF. Here the CDR3 DNA reads TGTGCCAGCTCACCAGGCGGGGGGACGCAGGGACAATATGGCTACACCTTC. Full variable domain (remainder filled in from reference TRBV18 and TRBJ1-2): NAGVMQNPRHLVRRRGQEARLRCSPMKGHSHVYWYRQLPEEGLKFMVYLQKENIIDESGMPKERFSAEFPKEGPSILRIQQVVRGDSAAYFCASSPGGGTQGQYGYTFGSGTRLTVV.

The chain recombines TRBV6-1 with TRBJ1-2, with a possible D match to TRBD1 (5 bases). Trimming stripped 7 bases from V and 5 bases from J, with 20 bases between. Germline loops: CDR1 MNHNS, CDR2 SASEGT. The CDR3 is made up of 15 amino acids. The CDR3: CASTAGSTPPYGYTF. DNA for the CDR3: TGTGCCAGCACTGCAGGGTCTACCCCACCTTATGGCTACACCTTC.

V usage is TRBV6-6 and J usage is TRBJ1-2, with no clear D. Germline V gives CDR1 MNHNY, CDR2 SVGAGI (reference sequence). The CDR3 sequence is 14 residues long. Trimming pared 2 bases from V and 6 bases from J, leaving 13 bases between. In DNA, the CDR3 is TGTGCCAGCAGTTACCAGAGGGCGGTTGATGGCTACACCTTC. Residues: CASSYQRAVDGYTF.

V and J are TRBV21-1 and TRBJ2-7; TRBD1, as called in the table, went unchecked against the DNA. TRBV21-1 is noted as a pseudogene. This CDR3 is built from 16 residues. The CDR3 sequence: CASSKEWDRTSYEQYF. For the CDR3, the DNA is TGTGCCAGCAGCAAAGAGTGGGACAGGACCTCCTACGAGCAGTACTTC.

DNA of the CDR3: TGTGCCAGCAGCGCGGGGACTAGCGCCTCCTACAATGAGCAGTTCTTC. Translating gives CASSAGTSASYNEQFF. The rearrangement uses TRBV5-6 and TRBJ2-1; 10 bases match TRBD2. The germline V gene encodes CDR1 SGHDT and CDR2 YYEEEE. This CDR3 is 16 amino acids long. V was pared by 4 bases and J by 0 bases, with 4 bases of the junction left unmatched.

V gene TRBV7-9 combines with J gene TRBJ2-3, with 9 bases aligning to TRBD1. Germline V gene sequence: CDR1 SEHNR, CDR2 FQNEAQ (reference sequence). Germline trimming cut 5 bases from V and 3 bases from J; bases unmatched to any gene: 6. The CDR3 extends over 15 amino acids. CDR3 in amino acids: CASSGRDRVTDTQYF. The CDR3 DNA reads TGTGCCAGCAGCGGCCGGGACAGGGTAACAGATACGCAGTATTTT.

The chain carries TRBV18 and TRBJ1-2; 8 bases match TRBD1. With 6 bases clipped from V and 5 bases from J, the junction kept 5 bases outside the gene matches. The CDR3 consists of 13 residues. Germline V gives CDR1 KGHSH, CDR2 LQKENI. DNA of the CDR3: TGTGCCAGCTCCGAGGGACAGGAGTATGGCTACACCTTC. The encoded protein is CASSEGQEYGYTF.

This chain uses TRBV7-2 with TRBJ2-6, with unresolved D. The CDR3 consists of 14 residues. V was pared by 6 bases and J by 0 bases, with 6 bases between. CDR1 is SGHTA, CDR2 FQGNSA, per germline. The CDR3 here is CASSSFSGANVLTF. For the CDR3, the DNA is TGTGCCAGCAGTTCATTCTCTGGGGCCAACGTCCTGACTTTC.

J is TRBJ2-1 and V is TRBV6-4, with 7 positions matching TRBD2. V dropped 4 bases and J dropped 4; count of bases not matched to a gene: 4. Germline CDR1 is MRHNA and CDR2 is SNTAGT. CDR3 length equals 14 residues. CDR3 sequence reads: CASSAGLGYNEQFF. CDR3 DNA sequence: TGTGCCAGCAGTGCCGGACTAGGGTACAATGAGCAGTTCTTC.

This chain uses TRBV4-1 with TRBJ2-1, with TRBD1 as a possible D gene (5 bases). The V end was cut by 8 bases, the J end by 5 bases, with 16 bases between. The CDR3 sequence is 14 residues long. The V gene's germline CDR1 is MGHRA and CDR2 YSYEKL. The CDR3 nucleotides are TGCGCCAGCCGCCCTCTAGGGGAAAACAATGAGCAGTTCTTC. Translating gives CASRPLGENNEQFF.

This clone was detected a few times. The chain uses TRBV18 and TRBJ1-2; a possible D gene is TRBD1 (5 bases). This CDR3 contains 15 residues. V lost 0 bases, J lost 5 bases, and 13 bases lay in between. Germline lookup yields CDR1 KGHSH and CDR2 LQKENI. The CDR3 DNA follows: TGTGCCAGCTCACCACCAGGGGCATTCGTATATGGCTACACCTTC. Protein sequence: CASSPPGAFVYGYTF.

The chain has TRBV6-1 and TRBJ2-7, with D possibly TRBD1 on 5 matching bases. The CDR3 length is 14 residues. Trimming stripped 1 base from V and 2 bases from J, with 9 bases between. Germline V gene sequence: CDR1 MNHNS, CDR2 SASEGT. In DNA, the CDR3 is TGTGCCAGCAGTGAAGGTACAGGAGCCTACGAGCAGTACTTC. Translated, it gives CASSEGTGAYEQYF.

The rearrangement uses TRBV29-1 and TRBJ2-7; 9 bases fit TRBD1. V was clipped by 7 bases and J by 5 bases; unmatched bases: 6. Germline loops: CDR1 SQVTM, CDR2 ANQGSEA. The CDR3 totals 12 residues. The CDR3 spells CSGGQGYHEQYF. The CDR3 DNA follows: TGCAGCGGGGGACAGGGTTACCACGAGCAGTACTTC.

The rearrangement uses TRBV28 and TRBJ1-6; 8 nucleotides match TRBD1. The CDR3 covers 16 residues. CDR1 is MDHEN and CDR2 is SYDVKM in the germline V gene. J gave up 4 bases and V 5 bases, and 7 bases lay outside the gene matches. The CDR3 is CASSGDRGEYNSPLHF. Here the CDR3 DNA reads TGTGCCAGCAGTGGTGACAGGGGAGAATATAATTCACCCCTCCACTTT.